A single sample gave rise to the 31 T cell receptor beta chains below, sequenced in a study of ipilimumab plus nivolumab after autologous stem cell transplantation. The repertoire was sequenced with immunoSEQ multiplex PCR; TCRdb's copy has only in-frame clones and lacks some. Of roughly 9,700 clones in the sample, approximately 72% were seen once. The material sequenced was PBMCs, taken in a trial of ipilimumab plus nivolumab as post-transplant consolidation. The origin of the receptors is a male donor with diffuse large B-cell lymphoma.

The chain carries TRBV27 and TRBJ1-1; tentative D call: TRBD1 (6 bases). Germline CDR1 MNHEY, CDR2 SMNVEV (reference sequence). The V end lost 3 bases, the J end lost 5 bases, and 10 bases lay between the germline ends. The length of the CDR3 is 13 residues. In DNA, the CDR3 is TGTGCCAGCAGTTTGGGGACACTAACTGAAGCTTTCTTT. Translated: CASSLGTLTEAFF.

This clone was detected only a few times. The chain combines TRBV28 with TRBJ2-7; no clear D. Trimming removed 4 bases from V and 2 bases from J, with 12 bases in between. Germline lookup yields CDR1 MDHEN and CDR2 SYDVKM. The CDR3 has 14 residues. The DNA of the CDR3 is TGTGCCAGCAGTTCCCTCGGCGACGCCTACGAGCAGTACTTC. Protein product: CASSSLGDAYEQYF.

Only a few counts were recorded for this clone. This chain uses TRBV6-1 with TRBJ2-1; possibly TRBD1 for D (6 bases). The germline gives CDR1 MNHNS, CDR2 SASEGT. The V gene lost 5 bases and the J gene lost 4 bases, with 12 bases spanning the gap. The CDR3 contains 14 residues. CDR3 in DNA: TGTGCCAGCAGTCGACGGGACAAGTACAATGAGCAGTTCTTC. It translates to CASSRRDKYNEQFF.

This clone has just a few counts. The chain is built from TRBV23-1 and TRBJ1-3; D gene unclear. TRBV23-1 is treated as an ORF (open reading frame) with a function not yet certain. V was cut by 0 bases and J by 4 bases, with 7 bases left in between. The CDR3 contains 14 residues. The CDR3 region has the DNA TGCGCCAGCAGTCAATCATGCAGAGGAAACACCATATATTTT. Residues: CASSQSCRGNTIYF.

This clone was counted a few times. V is TRBV18 and J is TRBJ1-2, with a weak D call TRBD1 (6 bases). The V gene lost 0 bases and the J gene lost 4 bases, with 9 bases spanning the gap. CDR1 and CDR2 from the germline V gene are KGHSH and LQKENI. The CDR3 covers 14 residues. CDR3 residues: CASSPPTGSYGYTF. CDR3 nucleotide sequence: TGTGCCAGCTCACCACCGACAGGATCCTATGGCTACACCTTC.

This clone was recorded only once. This chain connects TRBV2 to TRBJ2-7; 13 bases are shared with TRBD2. V was pared by 7 bases and J by 0 bases, with 6 bases of the junction left unmatched. Per the germline V gene, CDR1 is SNHLY and CDR2 is FYNNEI. The CDR3 has 16 amino acids. The CDR3 region is CASTLLAGGHSYEQYF. The CDR3 coding sequence is TGTGCCAGCACGCTACTAGCGGGGGGGCACTCCTACGAGCAGTACTTC. The full variable domain, with the rest looked up from reference TRBV2 and TRBJ2-7, is EPEVTQTPSHQVTQMGQEVILRCVPISNHLYFYWYRQILGQKVEFLVSFYNNEISEKSEIFDDQFSVERPDGSNFTLKIRSTKLEDSAMYFCASTLLAGGHSYEQYFGPGTRLTVT.

The gene calls are TRBV19 and TRBJ1-4, with D maybe TRBD1 (6 bases). The CDR3 covers 16 residues. Trimming removed 10 bases from V and 8 bases from J, with 26 bases in between. Germline V gene data show CDR1 as LNHDA and CDR2 as SQIVND (reference sequence). In nucleotides, the CDR3 is TGTGCCACTCAGGACAGAGGGAAAGGGATGAGAGAAAAACTGTTTTTT. It specifies CATQDRGKGMREKLFF.

The CDR3 region is CASSQLAGGPNEQFF. DNA for the CDR3: TGTGCCAGCAGCCAACTAGCGGGGGGCCCCAATGAGCAGTTCTTC. The chain has TRBV7-6 and TRBJ2-1, with 12 bases matching TRBD2. The trim removed 5 bases at V and 6 bases at J, leaving 5 bases unmatched. CDR1 is SGHVS and CDR2 is FNYEAQ in the germline V gene. The CDR3 totals 15 residues.

CDR3 sequence reads: CASSLWPALEAFF. The CDR3 DNA reads TGCGCCAGCAGCTTGTGGCCGGCCCTAGAGGCTTTCTTT. This rearrangement joins TRBV5-1 to TRBJ1-1; the D is unclear. The ends were cut back, 1 base at V and 11 bases at J, with 15 bases in the middle. The germline V gene has CDR1 SGHRS and CDR2 YFSETQ. The CDR3 runs to 13 residues. Supplemented by reference TRBV5-1 and TRBJ1-1, the full variable domain reads KAGVTQTPRYLIKTRGQQVTLSCSPISGHRSVSWYQQTPGQGLQFLFEYFSETQRNKGNFPGRFSGRQFSNSRSEMNVSTLELGDSALYLCASSLWPALEAFFGQGTRLTVV.

V is TRBV11-2 and J is TRBJ2-5, with D perhaps given as TRBD1 or TRBD2 (5 bases each). The germline V and J ends were trimmed by 4 bases and 4 bases, with 13 bases remaining between them. This CDR3 comprises 14 residues. Looked up from germline, CDR1 is SGHAT and CDR2 is FQNNGV. CDR3 in DNA: TGTGCCAGCAGCTCCCCGAGGGGAGCAGAGACCCAGTACTTC. It encodes CASSSPRGAETQYF.

The chain uses TRBV30 and TRBJ1-2, with a tentative D call TRBD1 (5 bases). V lost 4 bases to trimming and J lost 3 bases, with 12 bases between them. This CDR3 has 13 amino acids. The germline gives CDR1 GTSNPN, CDR2 SVGIG (reference sequence). The DNA of the CDR3 is TGTGCCTGGATCCAGGAGGGGTACTATGGCTACACCTTC. Its protein is CAWIQEGYYGYTF. Full variable domain (missing parts from reference TRBV30 and TRBJ1-2): SQTIHQWPATLVQPVGSPLSLECTVEGTSNPNLYWYRQAAGRGLQLLFYSVGIGQISSEVPQNLSASRPQDRQFILSSKKLLLSDSGFYLCAWIQEGYYGYTFGSGTRLTVV.

V and J are TRBV7-9 and TRBJ2-5, with 13 bases fitting TRBD2. The CDR3 runs to 15 residues. V lost 8 bases, J lost 7 bases, and 10 bases stayed unmatched. The germline gives CDR1 SEHNR, CDR2 FQNEAQ (reference sequence). For the CDR3, the DNA is TGTGCCAGCCAAGCCACTAGCGGGGGGGCAGGGACCCAGTACTTC. This gives the protein CASQATSGGAGTQYF. Looking up the rest from reference TRBV7-9 and TRBJ2-5 gives the full variable domain: DTGVSQNPRHKITKRGQNVTFRCDPISEHNRLYWYRQTLGQGPEFLTYFQNEAQLEKSRLLSDRFSAERPKGSFSTLEIQRTEQGDSAMYLCASQATSGGAGTQYFGPGTRLLVL.

This chain's CDR3 is CSVQWLAYEQFF. The CDR3 DNA follows: TGCAGCGTTCAGTGGCTAGCCTATGAGCAGTTCTTC. This chain connects TRBV29-1 to TRBJ2-1; D perhaps matches TRBD2 (5 bases). This CDR3 is built from 12 residues. Looked up from germline, CDR1 is SQVTM and CDR2 is ANQGSEA. V was clipped by 5 bases and J by 8 bases, with 13 bases between them.

This clone appeared once. The genes are TRBV7-2 and TRBJ2-3; unclear D gene. The V and J ends lost 5 bases and 3 bases respectively, with 9 bases between them. CDR1 and CDR2 from the germline V gene are SGHTA and FQGNSA. This CDR3 spans 13 amino acids. The CDR3 sequence: CASSLDGTDTQYF. As DNA, the CDR3 is TGTGCCAGCAGCCTGGATGGGACAGATACGCAGTATTTT.

The chain employs TRBV5-5 and TRBJ1-6, with 7 positions matching TRBD1. Germline assignment: CDR1 SGHKS and CDR2 YYEKEE (reference sequence). This CDR3 comprises 14 residues. Losses at the gene ends were 4 bases for V and 9 bases for J; bases not matched to a gene: 7. The CDR3 DNA is TGTGCCAGCAGCGTCCGGGACAGTCGTTCACCCCTCCACTTT. It encodes CASSVRDSRSPLHF.

This sequence joins TRBV21-1 and TRBJ1-2; TRBD1 is the table's D call and was not checked against the DNA. TRBV21-1 is a pseudogene. CDR3 length equals 17 residues. The CDR3 spells CASSKRPSWGQGYGYTF. CDR3 coding DNA: TGTGCCAGCAGCAAAAGGCCCTCTTGGGGGCAAGGGTATGGCTACACCTTC.

This rearrangement joins TRBV2 to TRBJ2-3; D is possibly TRBD1 or TRBD2 (5 bases each). In germline, CDR1 is SNHLY, CDR2 FYNNEI. The ends were cut back, 7 bases at V and 1 base at J, with 15 bases in the middle. This CDR3 is built from 15 residues. The CDR3, as DNA: TGTGCCAGCAAGTACGGGACCTGGGGCACAGATACGCAGTATTTT. Protein: CASKYGTWGTDTQYF.

The J gene is TRBJ2-7, the V gene TRBV5-1; TRBD1 matches at 9 bases. CDR1 and CDR2 (germline): SGHRS, YFSETQ. J was trimmed by 2 bases and V by 4 bases; bases with no gene match: 7. CDR3 length equals 15 residues. The CDR3, as DNA: TGCGCCAGCAGCCGAACCGGGACAGGGCCCTACGAGCAGTACTTC. This codes for CASSRTGTGPYEQYF.

This clone was counted between two and nine times. V and J are TRBV7-6 and TRBJ2-1; D may be TRBD1 (6 bases). The CDR3 covers 14 residues. The germline CDR1 and CDR2 sequences are SGHVS and FNYEAQ. Between the trimmed V and J ends, which lost 1 base and 5 bases, there was a span of 9 bases. CDR3 region: CASSLGDRNNEQFF. In nucleotides, the CDR3 is TGTGCCAGCAGCTTAGGAGACAGGAACAATGAGCAGTTCTTC.

The chain links TRBV7-8 to TRBJ2-7; a possible D gene is TRBD1 (6 bases). V was clipped by 0 bases and J by 2 bases, with 11 bases between them. The CDR3 is 15 residues long. CDR1 SGHVS and CDR2 FQNEAQ come from the germline V gene. The chain's CDR3 is CASSLAGGHTYEQYF. CDR3 nucleotides: TGTGCCAGCAGCTTAGCAGGGGGACATACCTACGAGCAGTACTTC. Drawing the rest from reference TRBV7-8 and TRBJ2-7, the complete variable domain is GAGVSQSPRYKVAKRGQDVALRCDPISGHVSLFWYQQALGQGPEFLTYFQNEAQLDKSGLPSDRFFAERPEGSVSTLKIQRTQQEDSAVYLCASSLAGGHTYEQYFGPGTRLTVT.

The chain carries TRBV7-3 and TRBJ2-5; 8 nucleotides align to TRBD1. The better agreement between TRBJ2-7 and the DNA end casts doubt on the J call. CDR3 size: 15 residues. Germline loops: CDR1 SGHTA, CDR2 FQGTGA. DNA of the CDR3: TGTGCCAGCAGCTCCCACGACAGGGGCCACTACGAGCAGTACTTC. It yields the protein CASSSHDRGHYEQYF.

This chain's CDR3 is CASNLIPGPGNTIYF. In DNA, the CDR3 is TGTGCCAGCAACCTTATACCAGGGCCTGGAAACACCATATATTTT. The J gene is TRBJ1-3, the V gene TRBV11-2; TRBD1 might be the D (5 bases). The CDR3 length is 15 residues. Germline CDR1 SGHAT, CDR2 FQNNGV. Trimming took off 7 bases at V and 2 bases at J, with 15 bases between the two ends.

Only one count was recorded for this clone. V gene TRBV7-9 combines with J gene TRBJ2-2; 7 bases agree with TRBD1. Germline V gene lookup returns CDR1 SEHNR and CDR2 FQNEAQ (reference sequence). The length of the CDR3 is 14 residues. With V trimmed by 7 bases and J by 0 bases, 2 bases remained unmatched. The CDR3 protein is CASTDRANTGELFF. In DNA, the CDR3 is TGTGCCAGCACCGACAGGGCGAACACCGGGGAGCTGTTTTTT. The variable domain in full, completed from reference TRBV7-9 and TRBJ2-2, reads DTGVSQNPRHKITKRGQNVTFRCDPISEHNRLYWYRQTLGQGPEFLTYFQNEAQLEKSRLLSDRFSAERPKGSFSTLEIQRTEQGDSAMYLCASTDRANTGELFFGEGSRLTVL.

As for this clone: Its ends do not fully match the called genes, so a read error is possible. CDR3 protein: CASSLRDSDTPYF. CDR3 DNA sequence: TGTGCCAGCAGCCTGCGGGACAGCGACACCCCATACTTC. The V and J genes are TRBV7-9 and TRBJ1-2; 7 nucleotides agree with TRBD1. The CDR3 sequence is 13 residues long. Germline CDR1 SEHNR, CDR2 FQNEAQ (reference sequence).

The rearrangement links TRBV6-5 to TRBJ1-6; TRBD1 matches 7 bases. The germline V gene has CDR1 MNHEY and CDR2 SVGAGI. The CDR3 has 15 amino acids. V dropped 6 bases and J dropped 4; count of bases not matched to a gene: 6. CDR3 region: CASRPRDRYNSPLHF. DNA of the CDR3: TGTGCCAGCAGACCCCGGGACAGATATAATTCACCCCTCCACTTT.

The chain recombines TRBV7-9 with TRBJ1-1; 9 bases map to TRBD1. V lost 3 bases to trimming and J lost 4 bases; unmatched junction nucleotides: 9. Germline CDR1 and CDR2: SEHNR and FQNEAQ (reference sequence). CDR3 length: 16 residues. In DNA, the CDR3 is TGTGCCAGCAGCTTGGGGACAGGGTTTTCGTCCACTGAAGCTTTCTTT. The encoded protein is CASSLGTGFSSTEAFF.

The V gene is TRBV18, the J gene TRBJ1-2; D remains unclear. CDR1 and CDR2 (germline): KGHSH, LQKENI. V was shortened by 3 bases and J by 7 bases, with 12 bases between the two germline ends. This CDR3 is 13 amino acids long. This chain's CDR3 is CASSPSDSRGYTF. The CDR3 DNA reads TGTGCCAGCTCACCCTCCGATTCGCGTGGCTACACCTTC.

The V and J genes are TRBV1 and TRBJ2-1; the D call in the table, TRBD1, was not verified against the DNA. TRBV1 is flagged as a pseudogene. The CDR3 is 15 residues long. The DNA of the CDR3 is TGCACCAGCAGCGGCCCTCAGAACCCCTACAATGAGCAGTTCTTC. The encoded protein is CTSSGPQNPYNEQFF.

The V gene is TRBV5-1, the J gene TRBJ2-1; 9 bases agree with TRBD2. The germline V gene has CDR1 SGHRS and CDR2 YFSETQ. The CDR3 loop spans 17 amino acids. The V and J ends lost 3 bases and 4 bases, in that order; junction bases with no gene match: 11. The CDR3 region is CASSSPLSGGQYNEQFF. In nucleotides, the CDR3 is TGCGCCAGCAGCTCCCCTCTTAGCGGGGGCCAGTACAATGAGCAGTTCTTC.

The V call is TRBV18, the J call TRBJ1-2; TRBD1 matches at 9 bases. From germline, CDR1 is KGHSH and CDR2 LQKENI. There are 17 residues in the CDR3. Trimming cost V 3 bases and J 2 bases; bases outside gene matches: 10. CDR3 nucleotide sequence: TGTGCCAGCTCACCGTTACAGGGGGCCCGCCTAAACTATGGCTACACCTTC. It is translated as CASSPLQGARLNYGYTF.

The rearrangement links TRBV9 to TRBJ1-6; D gene unclear. Deletions cut 0 bases from V and 5 bases from J, with 3 bases between. Germline CDR1 SGDLS, CDR2 YYNGEE. The CDR3 totals 13 residues. CDR3: CASSVGDNSPLHF. The CDR3 DNA sequence: TGTGCCAGCAGCGTAGGGGATAATTCACCCCTCCACTTT.